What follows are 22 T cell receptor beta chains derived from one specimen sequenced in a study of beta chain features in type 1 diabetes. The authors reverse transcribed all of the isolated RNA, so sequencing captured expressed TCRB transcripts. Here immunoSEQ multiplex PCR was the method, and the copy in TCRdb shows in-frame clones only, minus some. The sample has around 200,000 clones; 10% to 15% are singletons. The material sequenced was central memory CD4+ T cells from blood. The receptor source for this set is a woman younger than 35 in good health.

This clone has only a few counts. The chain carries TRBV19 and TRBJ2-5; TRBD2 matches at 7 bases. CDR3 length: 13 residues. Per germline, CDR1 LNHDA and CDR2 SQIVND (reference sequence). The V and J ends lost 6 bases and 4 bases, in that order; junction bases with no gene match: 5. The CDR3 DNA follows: TGTGCCAGTAGCCCGACTAGCAGAGAGACCCAGTACTTC. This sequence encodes CASSPTSRETQYF.

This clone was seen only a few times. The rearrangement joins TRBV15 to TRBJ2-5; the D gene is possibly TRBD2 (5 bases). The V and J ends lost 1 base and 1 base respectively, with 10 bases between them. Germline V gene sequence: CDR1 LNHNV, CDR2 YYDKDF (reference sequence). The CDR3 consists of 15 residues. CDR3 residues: CATSRAAGGQETQYF. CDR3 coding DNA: TGTGCCACCAGCAGAGCGGCAGGAGGCCAAGAGACCCAGTACTTC.

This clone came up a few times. The CDR3 is CASSPTGGGNVLTF. Here the CDR3 DNA reads TGTGCCAGTAGTCCCACGGGAGGTGGCAACGTCCTGACTTTC. The chain joins TRBV19 to TRBJ2-6, with 7 nucleotides matching TRBD2. V lost 5 bases to trimming and J lost 9 bases; unmatched junction nucleotides: 7. In germline, CDR1 is LNHDA, CDR2 SQIVND (reference sequence). The CDR3 has 14 residues.

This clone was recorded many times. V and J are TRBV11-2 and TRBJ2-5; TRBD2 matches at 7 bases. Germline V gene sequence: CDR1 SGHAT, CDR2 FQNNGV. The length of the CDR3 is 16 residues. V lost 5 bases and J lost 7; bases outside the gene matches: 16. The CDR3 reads CASSVTRAGPSATQYF. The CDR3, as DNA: TGTGCCAGCAGCGTTACCCGAGCGGGACCCAGTGCGACCCAGTACTTC.

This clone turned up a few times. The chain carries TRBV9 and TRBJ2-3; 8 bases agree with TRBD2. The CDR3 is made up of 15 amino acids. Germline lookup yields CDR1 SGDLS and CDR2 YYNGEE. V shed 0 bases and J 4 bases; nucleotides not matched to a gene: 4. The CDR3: CASSVDSGIADTQYF. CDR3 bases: TGTGCCAGCAGCGTAGATAGCGGGATTGCAGATACGCAGTATTTT.

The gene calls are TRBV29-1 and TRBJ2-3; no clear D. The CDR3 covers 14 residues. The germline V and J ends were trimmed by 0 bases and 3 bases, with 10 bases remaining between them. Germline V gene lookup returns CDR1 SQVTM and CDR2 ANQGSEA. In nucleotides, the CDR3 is TGCAGCGTTGAAGAAGCCCGCCGGACAGATACGCAGTATTTT. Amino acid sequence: CSVEEARRTDTQYF.

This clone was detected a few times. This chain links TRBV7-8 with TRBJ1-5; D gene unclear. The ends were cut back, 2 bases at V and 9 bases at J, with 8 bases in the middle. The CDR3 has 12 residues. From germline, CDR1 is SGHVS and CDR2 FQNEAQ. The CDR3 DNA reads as TGTGCCAGCAGCTTAAACGCGGGGCCCCAGCATTTT. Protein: CASSLNAGPQHF.

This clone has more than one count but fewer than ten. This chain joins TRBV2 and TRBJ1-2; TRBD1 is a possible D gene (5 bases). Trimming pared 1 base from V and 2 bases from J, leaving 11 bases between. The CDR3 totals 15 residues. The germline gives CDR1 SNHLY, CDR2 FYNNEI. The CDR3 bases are TGTGCCAGCAGTGAAGAGGGAGGGGTAAACTATGGCTACACCTTC. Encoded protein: CASSEEGGVNYGYTF.

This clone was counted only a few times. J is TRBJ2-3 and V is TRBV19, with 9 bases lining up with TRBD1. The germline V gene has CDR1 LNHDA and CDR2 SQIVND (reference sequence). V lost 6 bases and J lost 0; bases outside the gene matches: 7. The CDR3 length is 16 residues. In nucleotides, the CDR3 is TGTGCCAGTAGCCGAGGACAGGGGTTGAGCACAGATACGCAGTATTTT. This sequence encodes CASSRGQGLSTDTQYF.

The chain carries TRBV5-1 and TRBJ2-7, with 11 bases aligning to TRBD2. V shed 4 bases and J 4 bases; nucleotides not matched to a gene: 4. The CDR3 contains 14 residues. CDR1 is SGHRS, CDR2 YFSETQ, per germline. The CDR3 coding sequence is TGCGCCAGCAGCCCAAGGACTAGCGGGTACGAGCAGTACTTC. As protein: CASSPRTSGYEQYF.

The CDR3 loop is CASRGTSGRAKTQYF. The CDR3 DNA follows: TGTGCCAGCAGGGGTACTAGCGGGAGGGCAAAGACCCAGTACTTC. This chain joins TRBV25-1 and TRBJ2-5; 13 bases fit TRBD2. The CDR3 runs to 15 residues. The germline V gene has CDR1 MGHDK and CDR2 SYGVNS. V gave up 6 bases and J gave up 6 bases; unmatched junction bases: 7.

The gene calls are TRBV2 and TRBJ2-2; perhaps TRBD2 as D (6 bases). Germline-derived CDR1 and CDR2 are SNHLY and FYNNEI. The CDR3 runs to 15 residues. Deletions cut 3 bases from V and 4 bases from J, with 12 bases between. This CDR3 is CASSDSGVGTGELFF. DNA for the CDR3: TGTGCCAGCAGTGATTCGGGAGTTGGCACCGGGGAGCTGTTTTTT.

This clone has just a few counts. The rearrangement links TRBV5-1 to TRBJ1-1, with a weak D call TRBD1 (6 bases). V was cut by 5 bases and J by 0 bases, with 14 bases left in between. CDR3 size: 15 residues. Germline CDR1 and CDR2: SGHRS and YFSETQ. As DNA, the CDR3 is TGCGCCAGCAGTTTTACGGCAGGGGTGAACACTGAAGCTTTCTTT. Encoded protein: CASSFTAGVNTEAFF.

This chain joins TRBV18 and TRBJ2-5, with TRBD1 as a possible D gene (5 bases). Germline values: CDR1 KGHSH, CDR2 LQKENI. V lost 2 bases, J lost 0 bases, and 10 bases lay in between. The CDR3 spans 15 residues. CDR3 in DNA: TGTGCCAGCTCACCAAATAAGGGGAACCAAGAGACCCAGTACTTC. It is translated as CASSPNKGNQETQYF.

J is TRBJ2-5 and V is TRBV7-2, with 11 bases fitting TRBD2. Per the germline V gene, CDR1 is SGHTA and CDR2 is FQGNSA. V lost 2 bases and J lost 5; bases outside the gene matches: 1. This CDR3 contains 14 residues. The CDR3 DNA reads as TGTGCCAGCAGCTTACTAGCGGGAGGCGAGACCCAGTACTTC. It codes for CASSLLAGGETQYF.

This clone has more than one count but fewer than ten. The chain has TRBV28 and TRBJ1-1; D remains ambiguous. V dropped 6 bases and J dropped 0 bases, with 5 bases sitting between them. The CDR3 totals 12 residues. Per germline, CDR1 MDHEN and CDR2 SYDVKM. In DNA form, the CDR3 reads TGTGCCAGCAGACAGCTGAACACTGAAGCTTTCTTT. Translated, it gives CASRQLNTEAFF.

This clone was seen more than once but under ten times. Here the CDR3 DNA reads TGTGCCAGCAGCTTAAGCCGAGGACTGTCTCCCCAGCATTTT. It yields the protein CASSLSRGLSPQHF. The V gene is TRBV7-2, the J gene TRBJ1-5; D not resolved. Trimming pared 2 bases from V and 10 bases from J, leaving 15 bases between. From germline, CDR1 is SGHTA and CDR2 FQGNSA. The CDR3 runs to 14 residues.

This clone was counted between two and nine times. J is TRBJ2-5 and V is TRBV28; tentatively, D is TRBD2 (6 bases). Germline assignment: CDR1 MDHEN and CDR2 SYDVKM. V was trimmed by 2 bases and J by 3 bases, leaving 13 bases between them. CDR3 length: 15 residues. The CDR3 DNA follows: TGTGCCAGCAGTTTAATCGGGGCGGGGAAAGAGACCCAGTACTTC. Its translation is CASSLIGAGKETQYF. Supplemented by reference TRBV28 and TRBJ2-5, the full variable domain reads DVKVTQSSRYLVKRTGEKVFLECVQDMDHENMFWYRQDPGLGLRLIYFSYDVKMKEKGDIPEGYSVSREKKERFSLILESASTNQTSMYLCASSLIGAGKETQYFGPGTRLLVL.

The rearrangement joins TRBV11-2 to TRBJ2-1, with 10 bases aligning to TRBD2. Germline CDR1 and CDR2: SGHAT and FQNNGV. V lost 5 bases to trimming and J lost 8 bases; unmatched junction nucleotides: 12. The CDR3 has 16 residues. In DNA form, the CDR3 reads TGTGCCAGCAGCCCTCGCGATAGCGGGAGGTCGGATGAGCAGTTCTTC. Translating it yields CASSPRDSGRSDEQFF. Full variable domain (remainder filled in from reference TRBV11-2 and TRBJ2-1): EAGVAQSPRYKIIEKRQSVAFWCNPISGHATLYWYQQILGQGPKLLIQFQNNGVVDDSQLPKDRFSAERLKGVDSTLKIQPAKLEDSAVYLCASSPRDSGRSDEQFFGPGTRLTVL.

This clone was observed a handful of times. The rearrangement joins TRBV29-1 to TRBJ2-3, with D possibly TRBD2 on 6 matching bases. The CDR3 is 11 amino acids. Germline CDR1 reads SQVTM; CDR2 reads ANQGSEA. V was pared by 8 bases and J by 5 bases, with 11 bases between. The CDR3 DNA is TGCAGCCCACGAGCGGGAGATACGCAGTATTTT. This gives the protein CSPRAGDTQYF.

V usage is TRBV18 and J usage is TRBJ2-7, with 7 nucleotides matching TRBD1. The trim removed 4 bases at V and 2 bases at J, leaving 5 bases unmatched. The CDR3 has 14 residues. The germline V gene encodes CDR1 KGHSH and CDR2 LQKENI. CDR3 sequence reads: CASSREGQTYEQYF. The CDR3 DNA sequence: TGTGCCAGCTCACGAGAGGGACAGACCTACGAGCAGTACTTC.

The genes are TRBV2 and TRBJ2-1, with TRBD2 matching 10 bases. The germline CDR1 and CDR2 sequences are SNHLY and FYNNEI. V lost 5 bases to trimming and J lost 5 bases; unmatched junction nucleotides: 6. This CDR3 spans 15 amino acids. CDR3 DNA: TGTGCCAGCAGTTTAAGCGGGAGGGCGAACAATGAGCAGTTCTTC. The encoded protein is CASSLSGRANNEQFF.